The clone carrying this T cell receptor beta chain showed up many times. Its antigen is currently unknown. This entry belongs to a study of T-cell reconstitution after alpha-beta-depleted transplantation in children. Study results and caveats: T-cell numbers and diversity, one year after transplant, stemmed largely from T cells that were newly produced.

Preparation of the TCRbeta library used unique molecular identifiers. MiXCR, applied by TCRdb to the PCR reads, yields one record per CDR3 protein. The sample comprises some 300,000 distinct CDR3 sequences, around 9.1% of which are singletons, and less than 9% rests with the top ten. Sequencing was performed on PBMCs, taken before TCRalphabeta/CD19-depleted stem cell transplant. This TCR was recovered from a boy in the first two years of life with acute myeloid leukemia, due to receive a stem cell transplant.

In nucleotides, the CDR3 is TGTGCCAGCAGCCCGATGACTAGCTTCTCCTACGAGCAGTACTTC. Amino acid sequence: CASSPMTSFSYEQYF. The V and J genes are TRBV12-3 or TRBV12-4 and TRBJ2-7, with TRBD2 matching 7 bases. J gave up 0 bases and V 6 bases, and 8 bases lay outside the gene matches. The CDR3 is 15 amino acids.